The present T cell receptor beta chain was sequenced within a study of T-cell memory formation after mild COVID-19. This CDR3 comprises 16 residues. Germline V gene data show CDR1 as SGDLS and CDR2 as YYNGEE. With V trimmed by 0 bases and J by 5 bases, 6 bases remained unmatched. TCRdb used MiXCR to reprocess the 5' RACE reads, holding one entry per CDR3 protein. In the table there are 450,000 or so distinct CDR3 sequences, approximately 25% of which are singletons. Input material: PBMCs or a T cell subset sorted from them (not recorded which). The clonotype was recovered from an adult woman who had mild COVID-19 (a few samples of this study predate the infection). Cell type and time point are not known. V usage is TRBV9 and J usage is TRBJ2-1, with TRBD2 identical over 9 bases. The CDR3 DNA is TGTGCCAGCAGCGTAGATTTGGCTAGCGGGGACAATGAGCAGTTCTTC. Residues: CASSVDLASGDNEQFF.